This T cell receptor beta chain was sequenced in a study of cytomegalovirus exposure and HLA in healthy donors. Notes on the study in general: A later look showed TCR association rates differing by HLA locus, highest for DRB1 and lowest for HLA-C.

Per germline, CDR1 SGHTA and CDR2 FQGNSA. Trimming removed 0 bases from V and 5 bases from J, with 14 bases in between. This CDR3 is built from 15 residues. Vbeta (60) and Jbeta (13) primers were used in the PCR. Using immunoSEQ multiplex PCR, the repertoire was profiled, and TCRdb retains in-frame clones only, with some absent. Found here are 95,000 to 130,000 clones, roughly 79% of them singletons; the top ten hold 3.9%. This clone was seen only once. What it binds is unknown. The V and J genes are TRBV7-2 and TRBJ2-7, with D perhaps TRBD2 (5 bases). The sequenced sample was PBMCs. The source is a woman aged 25 to 39 in good health and CMV-seronegative. The CDR3 DNA is TGTGCCAGCAGCTTAGCGGGAGCCGGTCCAGACGAGCAGTACTTC. This codes for CASSLAGAGPDEQYF.